The rows below give T cell receptor beta chains drawn from one sample of a study of control samples from healthy donors and cancer patients. Sequencing was performed with immunoSEQ multiplex PCR; in TCRdb, only in-frame clones are kept and a portion is missing. The sample has 170,000 or so clones; more than 90% are singletons. Sequencing input: blood. The receptors were sampled from a woman aged 40 to 50 in good health. Each CDR3 is given with its conserved first and last residue. Fields, in order: clone size, D gene, J gene, V gene, CDR3 protein, CDR3 DNA. A D gene is named only where the DNA matches it firmly. Where a row states a size, it is once, few, many or the class of an expanded clone; other rows omit it.

abundance: -
d_gene: -
j_gene: TRBJ1-4
v_gene: TRBV13
CDR3aa: CASSLWGLATGNEKLFF
CDR3nt: TGTGCCAGCAGCTTATGGGGGTTGGCGACGGGGAATGAAAAACTGTTTTTT

abundance: -
d_gene: TRBD1
j_gene: TRBJ2-5
v_gene: TRBV11-2
CDR3aa: CASSPSGQQETQYF
CDR3nt: TGTGCCAGCAGCCCATCGGGACAGCAAGAGACCCAGTACTTC

abundance: -
d_gene: -
j_gene: TRBJ1-6
v_gene: TRBV7-2
CDR3aa: CASSLGKGTTLHF
CDR3nt: TGTGCCAGCAGCTTAGGCAAGGGGACGACCCTCCACTTT

abundance: -
d_gene: TRBD1
j_gene: TRBJ1-2
v_gene: TRBV19
CDR3aa: CASSIWTGEGYTF
CDR3nt: TGTGCCAGTAGTATCTGGACAGGTGAAGGCTACACCTTC

abundance: -
d_gene: -
j_gene: TRBJ2-5
v_gene: TRBV10-3
CDR3aa: CAISDVSISQETQYF
CDR3nt: TGTGCCATCAGTGATGTGTCTATATCTCAGGAGACCCAGTACTTC

abundance: -
d_gene: -
j_gene: TRBJ1-5
v_gene: TRBV19
CDR3aa: CASSPDYSNQPQHF
CDR3nt: TGTGCCAGTTCTCCAGACTATAGCAATCAGCCCCAGCATTTT

abundance: -
d_gene: TRBD1
j_gene: TRBJ1-2
v_gene: TRBV6-5
CDR3aa: CASRRTGTNGYTF
CDR3nt: TGTGCCAGCAGGAGGACAGGGACGAATGGCTACACCTTC

abundance: -
d_gene: -
j_gene: TRBJ2-4
v_gene: TRBV29-1
CDR3aa: CSVEIGGLAKNIQYF
CDR3nt: TGCAGCGTTGAAATAGGGGGGCTAGCCAAAAACATTCAGTACTTC

abundance: -
d_gene: -
j_gene: TRBJ2-2
v_gene: TRBV3-1/TRBV3-2
CDR3aa: CASSQGAGTGELFF
CDR3nt: TGTGCCAGCAGCCAGGGGGCCGGGACCGGGGAGCTGTTTTTT

abundance: -
d_gene: -
j_gene: TRBJ2-3
v_gene: TRBV5-1
CDR3aa: CASSYSSGDTQYF
CDR3nt: TGCGCCAGCAGCTACTCCTCCGGGGATACGCAGTATTTT

abundance: once
d_gene: -
j_gene: TRBJ1-6
v_gene: TRBV5-8
CDR3aa: CASSLLERRGSPLHF
CDR3nt: TGTGCCAGCAGCTTACTAGAAAGAAGGGGTTCACCCCTCCACTTT

abundance: -
d_gene: -
j_gene: TRBJ2-2
v_gene: TRBV13
CDR3aa: CASSLGPSHGELFF
CDR3nt: TGTGCCAGCAGCTTAGGCCCCAGCCACGGGGAGCTGTTTTTT

abundance: -
d_gene: -
j_gene: TRBJ1-4
v_gene: TRBV4-1
CDR3aa: CASSQVGNEKLFF
CDR3nt: TGCGCCAGCAGCCAAGTGGGAAATGAAAAACTGTTTTTT

abundance: once
d_gene: -
j_gene: TRBJ2-2
v_gene: TRBV7-3
CDR3aa: CASSRGDGHTGELFF
CDR3nt: TGTGCCAGCAGCCGAGGGGACGGGCACACCGGGGAGCTGTTTTTT

abundance: -
d_gene: TRBD1
j_gene: TRBJ1-2
v_gene: TRBV12-3/TRBV12-4
CDR3aa: CASTPGGDGMSTF
CDR3nt: TGTGCCAGCACCCCAGGGGGCGACGGTATGTCTACCTTC

abundance: -
d_gene: -
j_gene: TRBJ2-1
v_gene: TRBV2
CDR3aa: CASSDRTKMGYEQFF
CDR3nt: TGTGCCAGCAGTGACCGGACTAAGATGGGATATGAGCAGTTCTTC

abundance: -
d_gene: -
j_gene: TRBJ2-3
v_gene: TRBV5-4
CDR3aa: CASSSRQISTDTQYF
CDR3nt: TGTGCCAGCAGCTCCCGACAGATTAGCACAGATACGCAGTATTTT

abundance: -
d_gene: TRBD1
j_gene: TRBJ1-5
v_gene: TRBV6-1
CDR3aa: CASSAHRGGGNQPQHF
CDR3nt: TGTGCCAGCAGTGCTCACAGGGGGGGTGGCAATCAGCCCCAGCATTTT

abundance: -
d_gene: -
j_gene: TRBJ1-2
v_gene: TRBV5-6
CDR3aa: CASSLHGGGYGYTF
CDR3nt: TGTGCCAGCAGCTTACACGGCGGGGGCTATGGCTACACCTTC

abundance: once
d_gene: -
j_gene: TRBJ2-7
v_gene: TRBV19
CDR3aa: CASSTSQDYEQYF
CDR3nt: TGTGCCAGTAGTACCTCCCAGGACTACGAGCAGTACTTC

abundance: -
d_gene: -
j_gene: TRBJ1-1
v_gene: TRBV11-3
CDR3aa: CASSLEPGEFEAFF
CDR3nt: TGTGCCAGCAGCTTAGAACCAGGGGAATTTGAAGCTTTCTTT

abundance: -
d_gene: -
j_gene: TRBJ2-2
v_gene: TRBV12-2
CDR3aa: CASRLKMVTGLGRGAVF
CDR3nt: TGTGCAAGTCGCTTAAAGATGGTGACAGGGTTGGGCCGGGGAGCTGTTTTT

abundance: -
d_gene: -
j_gene: TRBJ1-1
v_gene: TRBV7-9
CDR3aa: CASNEGEEKAFF
CDR3nt: TGTGCCAGCAACGAAGGGGAGGAAAAAGCTTTCTTT

abundance: -
d_gene: -
j_gene: TRBJ1-3
v_gene: TRBV7-2
CDR3aa: CASSLTGNTIYF
CDR3nt: TGTGCCAGCAGCCTGACTGGAAACACCATATATTTT

abundance: -
d_gene: TRBD2
j_gene: TRBJ2-1
v_gene: TRBV27
CDR3aa: CASNKLAGPTQEQFF
CDR3nt: TGTGCCAGCAACAAACTAGCGGGGCCGACCCAGGAGCAGTTCTTC

abundance: -
d_gene: TRBD2
j_gene: TRBJ2-2
v_gene: TRBV10-2
CDR3aa: CASSGLGTMNTGELFF
CDR3nt: TGCGCCAGCAGTGGCTTGGGGACTATGAACACCGGGGAGCTGTTTTTT

abundance: -
d_gene: TRBD1
j_gene: TRBJ2-7
v_gene: TRBV19
CDR3aa: CASTPAGGYYEQYF
CDR3nt: TGTGCCAGTACCCCCGCAGGGGGCTATTACGAGCAGTACTTC

abundance: -
d_gene: -
j_gene: TRBJ2-1
v_gene: TRBV3-1/TRBV3-2
CDR3aa: CASSRDPSSYNEQFF
CDR3nt: TGTGCCAGCAGCCGGGACCCAAGCTCCTACAATGAGCAGTTCTTC

abundance: -
d_gene: -
j_gene: TRBJ1-4
v_gene: TRBV18
CDR3aa: CASSPWGENEKLFF
CDR3nt: TGTGCCAGCTCACCATGGGGGGAGAATGAAAAACTGTTTTTT

abundance: -
d_gene: -
j_gene: TRBJ2-3
v_gene: TRBV4-2
CDR3aa: CASSQGGDTSTDTQYF
CDR3nt: TGTGCCAGCAGCCAAGGAGGGGATACTAGCACAGATACGCAGTATTTT

abundance: -
d_gene: TRBD2
j_gene: TRBJ2-5
v_gene: TRBV7-8
CDR3aa: CASSSLLAVKETQYF
CDR3nt: TGTGCCAGCAGCTCTCTTCTAGCGGTTAAAGAGACCCAGTACTTC

abundance: -
d_gene: -
j_gene: TRBJ2-5
v_gene: TRBV2
CDR3aa: CASRDLPGLETQYF
CDR3nt: TGTGCCAGCAGGGACCTACCAGGTTTGGAGACCCAGTACTTC

abundance: -
d_gene: -
j_gene: TRBJ1-2
v_gene: TRBV5-4
CDR3aa: CASSLGGRNYGYTF
CDR3nt: TGTGCCAGCAGCTTGGGGGGGCGGAACTATGGCTACACCTTC

abundance: -
d_gene: -
j_gene: TRBJ2-7
v_gene: TRBV5-6
CDR3aa: CASSSGQFYEQYF
CDR3nt: TGTGCCAGCAGCTCCGGACAGTTCTACGAGCAGTACTTC

abundance: -
d_gene: -
j_gene: TRBJ1-2
v_gene: TRBV7-9
CDR3aa: CASSFEGWAGYTF
CDR3nt: TGTGCCAGCAGCTTCGAGGGGTGGGCGGGCTACACCTTC

abundance: -
d_gene: -
j_gene: TRBJ2-1
v_gene: TRBV7-9
CDR3aa: CASSPLVEQFF
CDR3nt: TGTGCCAGCAGCCCATTAGTGGAGCAGTTCTTC

abundance: -
d_gene: -
j_gene: TRBJ1-2
v_gene: TRBV14
CDR3aa: CASSQEVLTF
CDR3nt: TGTGCCAGCAGCCAAGAAGTCCTCACCTTC